This T cell receptor beta chain was observed in a study of radiotherapy plus CTLA-4 blockade in lung cancer. The repertoire was sequenced with immunoSEQ multiplex PCR; TCRdb's copy has only in-frame clones and lacks some. The profile shows roughly 45,000 clones, 65% to 75% of them singletons. Regarding the study as a whole: In blood, after radiotherapy plus ipilimumab, tumor-derived TCR clones expanded. Interferon-beta, together with early blood T cell clone dynamics, reportedly best predicted response.

This clone occurred once. Antigen: not known. The germline V gene has CDR1 LNHDA and CDR2 SQIVND (reference sequence). V lost 3 bases and J lost 2, with 14 bases in between. The CDR3 contains 16 residues. The receptor comes from a human donor with non-small cell lung cancer who had a partial response to radiotherapy plus ipilimumab. Specimen: peripheral blood, collected from a patient treated with radiotherapy plus ipilimumab. The chain recombines TRBV19 with TRBJ1-5; D unclear. The CDR3 here is CASSIGRFSGNQPQHF. The CDR3, as DNA: TGTGCCAGTAGTATTGGCAGGTTTAGTGGCAATCAGCCCCAGCATTTT.